The 18 T cell receptor beta chains below come from one sample, sequenced in a study of T cells in tuberculosis (dated by TCRdb to the late 2010s). To prepare the library, the immunoSEQ multiplex PCR assay was applied. TCRdb's version of the immuneACCESS table is confined to in-frame rearrangements and falls short of the full clone set. An unresolved V gene accounts for under half of the shortfall where checked; the remainder is of unknown origin. The sample table holds 25,000 or so clones, of which roughly 89% were seen once. Approximately 5.9% of the sample goes to the ten largest clones. Sequenced material: PBMCs. The receptors come from a donor aged 10 to 29 with latent tuberculosis or without tuberculosis infection.

The chain links TRBV4-1 to TRBJ2-1; 7 nucleotides match TRBD2. The V and J ends lost 4 bases and 2 bases, in that order; junction bases with no gene match: 5. CDR1 MGHRA and CDR2 YSYEKL come from the germline V gene. This CDR3 is 15 amino acids long. CDR3 protein: CASSPAGTTYNEQFF. CDR3 DNA sequence: TGCGCCAGCAGCCCCGCCGGGACTACCTACAATGAGCAGTTCTTC.

V is TRBV7-9 and J is TRBJ2-7; the D gene is possibly TRBD2 (6 bases). Germline V gene lookup returns CDR1 SEHNR and CDR2 FQNEAQ (reference sequence). The CDR3 has 14 residues. The V and J ends lost 3 bases and 6 bases respectively, with 15 bases between them. CDR3 loop: CASSLGGYSGEQYF. The CDR3 coding sequence is TGTGCCAGCAGCTTGGGGGGATATAGCGGCGAGCAGTACTTC.

The chain has TRBV6-1 and TRBJ1-3; D is uncertain. This CDR3 comprises 16 residues. The germline V gene has CDR1 MNHNS and CDR2 SASEGT. V was pared by 2 bases and J by 0 bases, with 11 bases between. CDR3 in DNA: TGTGCCAGCAGTGAATGGAGGGCGAGCTCTGGAAACACCATATATTTT. Protein product: CASSEWRASSGNTIYF.

This chain uses TRBV5-4 with TRBJ1-3; D is perhaps TRBD1 (5 bases). Trimming cost V 4 bases and J 0 bases, with 11 bases left between them. The length of the CDR3 is 15 residues. Per germline, CDR1 SGHNT and CDR2 YYREEE (reference sequence). The CDR3 region is CASSLGHPSGNTIYF. Written as DNA, the CDR3 is TGTGCCAGCAGCCTCGGACACCCCTCTGGAAACACCATATATTTT.

Only one count was recorded for this clone. The genes are TRBV29-1 and TRBJ1-2, with D perhaps TRBD1 (6 bases). Germline CDR1 reads SQVTM; CDR2 reads ANQGSEA. V was trimmed by 4 bases and J by 2 bases, leaving 8 bases between them. This CDR3 spans 12 amino acids. The CDR3 DNA reads as TGCAGCGTTGGGGGGACAAACTATGGCTACACCTTC. Translated, it gives CSVGGTNYGYTF.

The rearrangement joins TRBV7-8 to TRBJ2-7, with D hard to call. The CDR3 totals 19 residues. Germline values: CDR1 SGHVS, CDR2 FQNEAQ. Trimming cost V 0 bases and J 3 bases, with 24 bases left between them. The CDR3 DNA is TGTGCCAGCAGCTTAGCCCTTCCCATCCTAACACCTGAGGACTACGAGCAGTACTTC. As protein: CASSLALPILTPEDYEQYF.

V and J are TRBV5-6 and TRBJ1-6, with 9 bases fitting TRBD1. CDR1 is SGHDT, CDR2 YYEEEE, per germline. V trimming: 2 bases; J trimming: 9 bases; junction bases outside the gene matches: 3. The CDR3 covers 14 residues. DNA for the CDR3: TGTGCCAGCAGCTTCGGGACAGGGCCTTCACCCCTCCACTTT. It codes for CASSFGTGPSPLHF.

The rearrangement links TRBV5-1 to TRBJ1-4; tentatively, D is TRBD1 (5 bases). Germline CDR1 SGHRS, CDR2 YFSETQ. V gave up 1 base and J gave up 7 bases, with 14 bases separating them. The CDR3 consists of 15 residues. The CDR3 is CASSLTQGRPEKLFF. In DNA form, the CDR3 reads TGCGCCAGCAGCTTGACTCAGGGCCGGCCTGAAAAACTGTTTTTT.

The chain joins TRBV27 to TRBJ2-1; 11 bases match TRBD2. V shed 4 bases and J 5 bases; nucleotides not matched to a gene: 16. This CDR3 contains 19 residues. Germline V gives CDR1 MNHEY, CDR2 SMNVEV (reference sequence). The DNA of the CDR3 is TGTGCCAGCAGTTCTTACCCGACCCCACTAGCGGGGGATAACAATGAGCAGTTCTTC. Amino acids: CASSSYPTPLAGDNNEQFF.

The chain joins TRBV14 to TRBJ2-5; the match to TRBD2 covers 9 bases. The germline V gene encodes CDR1 SGHDN and CDR2 FVKESK. J gave up 0 bases and V 4 bases, and 15 bases lay outside the gene matches. CDR3 length equals 19 residues. The CDR3 reads CASSRNPSGGFLYQETQYF. CDR3 coding DNA: TGTGCCAGCAGCCGAAACCCCAGCGGGGGGTTTCTGTACCAAGAGACCCAGTACTTC.

The chain combines TRBV21-1 with TRBJ1-4. TRBV21-1 is a known pseudogene. The CDR3 has 16 residues. The CDR3 coding sequence is TGTGCCAGCAGCTCCCGCGGGGATGGGAAGAATGAAAAACTGTTTTTT. Protein sequence: CASSSRGDGKNEKLFF.

The CDR3 protein is CASSLSAWVKTGGTETQYF. As DNA, the CDR3 is TGTGCCAGCAGCTTGTCCGCATGGGTTAAGACAGGGGGCACGGAGACCCAGTACTTC. The chain recombines TRBV5-6 with TRBJ2-5; 10 bases are a match to TRBD1. The ends lost 1 base at V and 5 bases at J; junction bases unmatched: 17. CDR1 and CDR2 from the germline V gene are SGHDT and YYEEEE. The CDR3 totals 19 residues. Based on the CDR3 plus reference TRBV5-6 and TRBJ2-5, the full variable domain is DAGVTQSPTHLIKTRGQQVTLRCSPKSGHDTVSWYQQALGQGPQFIFQYYEEEERQRGNFPDRFSGHQFPNYSSELNVNALLLGDSALYLCASSLSAWVKTGGTETQYFGPGTRLLVL.

This chain connects TRBV4-2 to TRBJ2-7, with TRBD2 as a possible D gene (6 bases). The ends were cut back, 0 bases at V and 1 base at J, with 19 bases in the middle. The CDR3 loop spans 18 amino acids. Germline V CDR1 and CDR2: LGHNA, YNFKEQ. The CDR3 loop reads CASSQDLFMGGGSYEQYF. In DNA form, the CDR3 reads TGTGCCAGCAGCCAAGATTTATTTATGGGGGGTGGGTCCTACGAGCAGTACTTC.

The chain has TRBV6-1 and TRBJ2-5, with 7 nucleotides matching TRBD2. Germline trimming cut 5 bases from V and 5 bases from J; bases unmatched to any gene: 5. CDR1 is MNHNS and CDR2 is SASEGT in the germline V gene. The CDR3 is made up of 13 amino acids. The CDR3 loop is CASSINSGETQYF. CDR3 DNA: TGTGCCAGCAGTATTAATAGCGGGGAGACCCAGTACTTC.

The chain has TRBV6-5 and TRBJ2-7; D is unresolved. Germline CDR1 reads MNHEY; CDR2 reads SVGAGI. Trimming cost V 6 bases and J 0 bases, with 15 bases left between them. The CDR3 spans 15 residues. CDR3 protein: CASRRKALSSYEQYF. Written as DNA, the CDR3 is TGTGCCAGCAGGAGGAAGGCACTTAGCTCCTACGAGCAGTACTTC.

The chain uses TRBV2 and TRBJ1-1; D is unclear. Germline CDR1 SNHLY, CDR2 FYNNEI. The V end was cut by 3 bases, the J end by 3 bases, with 8 bases between. This CDR3 region has 13 residues. The CDR3 loop is CASSEWRDTEAFF. Written as DNA, the CDR3 is TGTGCCAGCAGTGAGTGGCGGGACACTGAAGCTTTCTTT.

The chain is built from TRBV19 and TRBJ1-2; D remains unclear. CDR1 is LNHDA, CDR2 SQIVND, per germline (reference sequence). This CDR3 comprises 12 residues. The germline V and J ends were trimmed by 6 bases and 2 bases, with 7 bases remaining between them. The CDR3 DNA reads TGTGCCAGTAGGGGCCCCAACTATGGCTACACCTTC. Its translation is CASRGPNYGYTF.

The J gene is TRBJ1-6, the V gene TRBV28, with 10 bases that match TRBD1. This CDR3 is 16 amino acids long. With V trimmed by 5 bases and J by 10 bases, 11 bases remained unmatched. CDR1 is MDHEN, CDR2 SYDVKM, per germline. The CDR3 loop reads CASSPRTGGRGSPLHF. The CDR3 coding sequence is TGTGCCAGCAGTCCACGGACAGGGGGGAGAGGGTCACCCCTCCACTTT.